This T cell receptor beta chain is from a study of post-analysis software for immune sequencing data. Whole-study results and caveats: Normalized Chao1 diversity was significantly reduced in patients versus controls.

Built from TCR beta cDNA, the libraries had unique molecular identifiers in them. TCRdb reprocessed the PCR reads with MiXCR, giving one entry per CDR3 protein. This sample yields 350,000 to 450,000 distinct CDR3 sequences, of which 39% are seen a single time; 7.6% belongs to the top ten. Points on this clonotype: Its antigen remains unidentified.

The sequence came from a girl aged 2 to 10 with multiple sclerosis. Sequenced material: blood.

In DNA form, the CDR3 reads TGTGCCAGCAGTGTCAAGACAGGCCTGGCTAGCGGCTACACCTTC. Its translation: CASSVKTGLASGYTF. The chain combines TRBV9 with TRBJ1-2; possibly TRBD1 for D (6 bases). Germline lookup yields CDR1 SGDLS and CDR2 YYNGEE. This CDR3 comprises 15 residues. V was trimmed by 5 bases and J by 8 bases, leaving 22 bases between them.